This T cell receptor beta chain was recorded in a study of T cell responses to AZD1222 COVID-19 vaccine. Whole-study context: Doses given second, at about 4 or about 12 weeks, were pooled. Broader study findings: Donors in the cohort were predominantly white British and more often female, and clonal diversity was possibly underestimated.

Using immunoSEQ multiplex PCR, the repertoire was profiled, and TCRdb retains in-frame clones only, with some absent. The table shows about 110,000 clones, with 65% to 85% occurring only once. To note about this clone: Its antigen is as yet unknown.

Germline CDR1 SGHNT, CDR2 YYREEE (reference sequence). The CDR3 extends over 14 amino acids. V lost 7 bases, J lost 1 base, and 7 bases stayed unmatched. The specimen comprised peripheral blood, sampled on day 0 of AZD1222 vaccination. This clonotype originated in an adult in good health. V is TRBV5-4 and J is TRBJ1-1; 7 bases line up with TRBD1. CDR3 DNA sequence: TGTGCCAGCGGTCGCACAGGGGAGAACACTGAAGCTTTCTTT. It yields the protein CASGRTGENTEAFF.